The 23 T cell receptor beta chains below all came from one sample that was sequenced in a study of T cell clonality in common variable immunodeficiency. Assay: immunoSEQ multiplex PCR; the TCRdb copy retains only in-frame clones and omits some. This sample shows tens of thousands of clones and no singletons; about 0.7% rests with the ten largest. The sequenced material came from peripheral blood mononuclear cells. The receptors stem from a person aged 18 to 69 in good health.

This clone was recorded at least ten times. The missing CDR3 end, 3 residues past where the read stops, is filled in from the germline J gene. J is TRBJ2-7 and V is TRBV5-5, with D possibly being TRBD1 (6 bases). CDR3 length equals 14 residues. V was shortened by 0 bases and J by 0 bases, with 7 bases between the two germline ends. The V gene's germline CDR1 is SGHKS and CDR2 YYEKEE (reference sequence). The chain's CDR3 is CASSLGDISYEQYF. The covered CDR3 bases are TGTGCCAGCAGCTTGGGGGACATCTCCTACGAG.

This clone has at least ten counts. The read ends 3 residues early relative to the CDR3; the germline J gene fills the gap. V is TRBV7-8 and J is TRBJ1-2, with 7 nucleotides matching TRBD1. This CDR3 spans 12 amino acids. The germline gives CDR1 SGHVS, CDR2 FQNEAQ. The CDR3 sequence: CASSPGTASYTF. The covered CDR3 bases are TGTGCCAGCAGCCCCGGGACAGCGAGC.

In this sample, this clone turned up many times. The read finishes 3 residues shy of the CDR3 end, and the germline J gene is used to complete it. V usage is TRBV4-2 and J usage is TRBJ2-2; 8 bases fit TRBD1. The trim removed 4 bases at V and 1 base at J, leaving 14 bases unmatched. Germline CDR1 is LGHNA and CDR2 is YNFKEQ. This CDR3 is 19 amino acids long. CDR3 protein: CASSLEVTVRGRNTGELFF. CDR3 DNA (partial): TGTGCCAGCAGCCTAGAGGTAACGGTCAGGGGGCGGAACACCGGGGAG.

This clone has just a few counts. With the read ending 3 residues before the CDR3 end, the germline J gene is used to fill in that end. This chain joins TRBV30 and TRBJ2-4, with TRBD2 matching over 7 bases. CDR1 and CDR2 from the germline V gene are GTSNPN and SVGIG (reference sequence). This CDR3 is built from 12 residues. Incomplete CDR3 DNA: TGTGCCTGGAACGTAGGGGACTATGGT. It specifies CAWNVGDYG. The entire CDR3 is CAWNVGDYGQYF.

In its sample, this clone was seen many times. The CDR3 bases that were read are TGTGCCAGCACCTCCGGGACACCAAACACCGGGGAG. It encodes CASTSGTPNTGE. The CDR3, in full, reads CASTSGTPNTGELFF. V gene TRBV7-9 combines with J gene TRBJ2-2, with D possibly TRBD1 on 6 matching bases. The read stops 3 residues short of the end of the CDR3; the missing end is completed from the germline J gene. CDR1 and CDR2 (germline): SEHNR, FQNEAQ (reference sequence). Trimming stripped 7 bases from V and 2 bases from J, with 14 bases between. The CDR3 length is 15 residues.

This clone has a count of ten or more. The read terminates 3 residues ahead of where the CDR3 ends, so the germline J gene completes it. V usage is TRBV5-6 and J usage is TRBJ2-7; 7 bases align to TRBD1. Germline V CDR1 and CDR2: SGHDT, YYEEEE. CDR3 length equals 13 residues. V was clipped by 2 bases and J by 2 bases; unmatched bases: 1. The sequenced part of the CDR3 DNA is TGTGCCAGCAGCTTAACAGGGGCCTACGAG. Its protein product is CASSLTGAYE. The full CDR3 is CASSLTGAYEQYF.

This clone was counted many times. The read ends 3 residues shy of where the CDR3 ends; the end is completed using the germline J gene. This chain connects TRBV7-9 to TRBJ1-4, with a tentative D call TRBD1 (5 bases). This CDR3 is built from 14 residues. Germline-derived CDR1 and CDR2 are SEHNR and FQNEAQ (reference sequence). Trimming stripped 3 bases from V and 5 bases from J, with 10 bases between. CDR3 residues: CASSLRGWNEKLFF. CDR3 DNA (partial): TGTGCCAGCAGCTTGCGGGGGTGGAATGAAAAA.

There are many counts of this clone. The read ends 3 residues shy of where the CDR3 ends; the end is completed using the germline J gene. V is TRBV2 and J is TRBJ2-6, with 7 bases fitting TRBD1. Trimming took 3 bases from V and 3 from J; bases not matched to a gene: 14. The CDR3 has 19 amino acids. Per germline, CDR1 SNHLY and CDR2 FYNNEI. Incomplete CDR3 DNA: TGTGCCAGCAGTGACCCACAGGGGAATTACGGCTTTGGGGCCAACGTC. It is translated as CASSDPQGNYGFGANV. The whole CDR3 protein is CASSDPQGNYGFGANVLTF.

This clone was observed at least ten times. The missing CDR3 end, 3 residues past where the read stops, is filled in from the germline J gene. This rearrangement joins TRBV20-1 to TRBJ2-5; no clear D gene. Germline V CDR1 and CDR2: DFQATT, SNEGSKA (reference sequence). The CDR3 is 13 amino acids. Between the trimmed V and J ends, which lost 8 bases and 4 bases, there was a span of 17 bases. The CDR3 region is CSLWPPGSETQYF. CDR3 DNA (partial): TGCAGTCTCTGGCCCCCGGGTTCAGAGACC.

In this sample, this clone turned up many times. The read falls 3 residues short of the CDR3 end, and the missing part is taken from the germline J gene. The rearrangement links TRBV15 to TRBJ1-4; 9 positions match TRBD1. J was trimmed by 7 bases and V by 0 bases; bases with no gene match: 15. CDR1 is LNHNV, CDR2 YYDKDF, per germline (reference sequence). The CDR3 sequence is 19 residues long. The CDR3 loop is CATSRDRFKGTGRGEKLFF. The CDR3 bases that were read are TGTGCCACCAGCAGAGACAGATTCAAAGGGACAGGGAGAGGTGAAAAA.

As concerns this clone: The read ends 3 residues shy of where the CDR3 ends; the end is completed using the germline J gene. V and J are TRBV30 and TRBJ1-2; D is ambiguous. Germline CDR1 is GTSNPN and CDR2 is SVGIG (reference sequence). The CDR3 totals 15 residues. The CDR3 DNA, read in part, is TGTGCCTGGAGTGTTTCGGATCTAGCCAAAAACATC. It encodes CAWSVSDLAKNI. The entire CDR3 sequence reads CAWSVSDLAKNIYTF.

This clone showed up many times. The DNA ends 3 residues before the CDR3 does, and the rest of the CDR3 is filled in from the germline J gene. This sequence joins TRBV7-3 and TRBJ2-1, with D possibly being TRBD2 (6 bases). Germline V gives CDR1 SGHTA, CDR2 FQGTGA. Trimming removed 6 bases at V and 6 bases at J, with 18 bases between. The CDR3 totals 15 residues. CDR3 DNA, as far as it was read: TGTGCCAGCAGTCCGACCGGGACTTCGGTCAATGAG. Protein sequence: CASSPTGTSVNE. The full-length CDR3 reads as CASSPTGTSVNEQFF.

This clone was counted many times. Read coverage stops 3 residues before the CDR3 terminus; the germline J gene supplies the remainder. The V call is TRBV5-1, the J call TRBJ1-2; D is possibly TRBD1 (6 bases). This CDR3 contains 14 residues. CDR1 SGHRS and CDR2 YFSETQ come from the germline V gene. CDR3 DNA (partial): TGCGCCAGCAGCTGGACAGACAAGCCCGACGGC. Amino acid sequence: CASSWTDKPDG. The CDR3 in its entirety is CASSWTDKPDGYTF.

This clone has ten or more counts. From the germline J gene comes the end of the CDR3, since the read stops 3 residues before it. V is TRBV20-1 and J is TRBJ1-2; D not resolved. This CDR3 spans 12 amino acids. The V end lost 1 base, the J end lost 4 bases, and 7 bases lay between the germline ends. Germline V gene sequence: CDR1 DFQATT, CDR2 SNEGSKA (reference sequence). The sequenced CDR3 bases are TGCAGTGCTAGAGTAACTGTCTATGGC. Amino acids: CSARVTVYG. The entire CDR3 sequence reads CSARVTVYGYTF.

This clone was recorded many times. Here the CDR3 reads CASSYGDSYEQYF. The DNA read from the CDR3 is TGTGCCAGCAGTTACGGGGACAGTTACGAG. The chain recombines TRBV27 with TRBJ2-7; 7 nucleotides align to TRBD1. The read terminates 3 residues before the CDR3 end, so the remaining end is supplied by the germline J gene. V shed 4 bases and J 4 bases; nucleotides not matched to a gene: 4. CDR1 MNHEY and CDR2 SMNVEV come from the germline V gene (reference sequence). The CDR3 runs 13 residues.

In this sample, this clone turned up many times. The observed sequence ends 3 residues before the CDR3 terminus, with the missing tail filled in from the germline J gene. V usage is TRBV10-3 and J usage is TRBJ2-7; D is perhaps TRBD2 (7 bases). This CDR3 has 16 amino acids. Trimming removed 0 bases from V and 2 bases from J, with 14 bases in between. Germline lookup yields CDR1 ENHRY and CDR2 SYGVKD. CDR3 DNA (partial): TGTGCCATCAGTGAGTCGGGGGGGCGCGGCCCCTACGAG. Translation gives CAISESGGRGPYE. The entire CDR3 is CAISESGGRGPYEQYF.

This clone was found a few times. The CDR3 end falls 3 residues outside the read, so it is completed with the germline J gene. The rearrangement links TRBV7-9 to TRBJ1-3; D not resolved. Trimming cost V 1 base and J 4 bases, with 8 bases left between them. The germline V gene encodes CDR1 SEHNR and CDR2 FQNEAQ (reference sequence). This CDR3 contains 14 residues. The sequenced part of the CDR3 DNA is TGTGCCAGCAGCTTAGTTATTGCGGGAAACACC. Encoded protein: CASSLVIAGNT. The whole CDR3 sequence is CASSLVIAGNTIYF.

This clone was observed at least ten times. The read halts 3 residues ahead of the CDR3 end, with the missing end drawn from the germline J gene. This rearrangement joins TRBV15 to TRBJ2-5; D perhaps matches TRBD1 (6 bases). Germline assignment: CDR1 LNHNV and CDR2 YYDKDF (reference sequence). The CDR3 is 15 residues long. Trimming cost V 0 bases and J 4 bases, with 12 bases left between them. The chain's CDR3 is CATSRDSFRGETQYF. Partial CDR3 DNA: TGTGCCACCAGCAGAGATAGTTTCAGGGGAGAGACC.

This clone came up many times. CDR3 amino acids: CASTGGPSGFHEQYF. The CDR3 DNA, read in part, is TGTGCCAGCACCGGGGGGCCTAGCGGGTTTCACGAG. The J gene is TRBJ2-7, the V gene TRBV6-4; 8 nucleotides align to TRBD2. The CDR3 end is not reached by the read, which stops 3 residues before it; the germline J gene fills it in. The junction had 13 bases not matched to a gene; V was cut back by 7 bases and J by 5 bases. This CDR3 spans 15 amino acids. The germline V gene has CDR1 MRHNA and CDR2 SNTAGT.

This clone has ten or more counts. The CDR3 end is not reached by the read, which stops 3 residues before it; the germline J gene fills it in. The chain uses TRBV4-1 and TRBJ2-3, with TRBD2 identical over 9 bases. The junction had 3 bases not matched to a gene; V was cut back by 4 bases and J by 1 base. CDR3 length equals 15 residues. Germline V gene data show CDR1 as MGHRA and CDR2 as YSYEKL. Here the CDR3 reads CASSLAGVGTDTQYF. The sequenced part of the CDR3 DNA is TGCGCCAGCAGCCTAGCGGGAGTCGGCACAGATACG.

This clone showed up many times. Read sequence stops 3 residues before the CDR3 end, and the germline J gene provides the missing end. The gene calls are TRBV29-1 and TRBJ1-2; TRBD1 matches 8 bases. Trimming removed 2 bases from V and 4 bases from J; junction bases left unmatched: 12. CDR3 size: 16 residues. Looked up from germline, CDR1 is SQVTM and CDR2 is ANQGSEA. The covered CDR3 bases are TGCAGCGTTGAAAGAGCCCAACAGGGGGGCGGCTATGGC. It specifies CSVERAQQGGGYG. The complete CDR3 protein is CSVERAQQGGGYGYTF. Together with reference TRBV29-1 and TRBJ1-2, the CDR3 gives the full variable domain: SAVISQKPSRDICQRGTSLTIQCQVDSQVTMMFWYRQQPGQSLTLIATANQGSEATYESGFVIDKFPISRPNLTFSTLTVSNMSPEDSSIYLCSVERAQQGGGYGYTFGSGTRLTVV.

This clone was seen many times. Read sequence stops 3 residues before the CDR3 end, and the germline J gene provides the missing end. The chain is built from TRBV7-3 and TRBJ2-4; perhaps TRBD1 as D (5 bases). V was shortened by 2 bases and J by 8 bases, with 10 bases between the two germline ends. The germline V gene encodes CDR1 SGHTA and CDR2 FQGTGA. CDR3 length equals 13 residues. The CDR3 region is CASSLGAADIQYF. The CDR3 DNA, read in part, is TGTGCCAGCAGCTTAGGGGCGGCGGACATT.

In this sample, this clone turned up many times. The CDR3 end falls 3 residues outside the read, so it is completed with the germline J gene. J is TRBJ1-6 and V is TRBV7-2; D perhaps matches TRBD1 (6 bases). CDR3 length: 15 amino acids. Germline V gives CDR1 SGHTA, CDR2 FQGNSA. V gave up 5 bases and J gave up 6 bases, with 14 bases separating them. The part of the CDR3 DNA that was read is TGTGCCAGCAGCCGGACAGCCACCCGTAATTCACCC. Encoded protein: CASSRTATRNSP. The whole CDR3 protein reads CASSRTATRNSPLHF.